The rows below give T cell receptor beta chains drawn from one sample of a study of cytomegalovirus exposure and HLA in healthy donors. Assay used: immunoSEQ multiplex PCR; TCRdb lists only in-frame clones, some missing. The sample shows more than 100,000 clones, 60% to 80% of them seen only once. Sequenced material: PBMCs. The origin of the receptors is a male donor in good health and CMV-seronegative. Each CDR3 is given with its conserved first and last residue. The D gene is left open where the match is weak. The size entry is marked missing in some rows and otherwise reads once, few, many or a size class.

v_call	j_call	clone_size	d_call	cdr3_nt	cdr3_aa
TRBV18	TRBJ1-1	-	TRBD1	TGTGCCAGCTCACTACGGACAGGGGTGAACACTGAAGCTTTCTTT	CASSLRTGVNTEAFF
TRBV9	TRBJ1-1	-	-	TGTGCCAGCAGCGGAGGGTCTTTAAAAGCTTTCTTT	CASSGGSLKAFF
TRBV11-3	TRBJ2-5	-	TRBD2	TGTGCCAGCAGCTCTGGACTAGGCCGAGGGGAGACCCAGTACTTC	CASSSGLGRGETQYF
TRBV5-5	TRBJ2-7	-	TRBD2	TGTGCCAGCAGCTTGGTCGGGGGGAGCTCCTACGAGCAGTACTTC	CASSLVGGSSYEQYF
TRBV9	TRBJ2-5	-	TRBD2	TGTGCCAGCACCCTGGGGGGGAACGCCCAAGAGACCCAGTACTTC	CASTLGGNAQETQYF
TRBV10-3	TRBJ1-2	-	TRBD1	TGTGCCATCGGGGGGACAGCGGACTATGGCTACACCTTC	CAIGGTADYGYTF
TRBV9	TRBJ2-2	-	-	TGTGCCAGCAGCGGGTTCGGGGCGAACACCGGGGAGCTGTTTTTT	CASSGFGANTGELFF
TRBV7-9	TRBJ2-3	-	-	TGTGCCAGCAGCTTTCCAGACAGGTCCGGTATCATAGATACGCAGTATTTT	CASSFPDRSGIIDTQYF
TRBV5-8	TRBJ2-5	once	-	TGTGCCAGCAGCCGAGGTGCGGCCCAGTACTTC	CASSRGAAQYF
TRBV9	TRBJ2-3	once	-	TGTGCCAGCAGCCCAGGGATAGATACGCAGTATTTT	CASSPGIDTQYF
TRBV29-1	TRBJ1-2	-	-	TGCAGCGTGTGGACAGTCGACCTCTATGGCTACACCTTC	CSVWTVDLYGYTF
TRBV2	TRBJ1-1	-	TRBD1	TGTGCCAGTGACCGGGACAGGGGGCCCAACACTGAAGCTTTCTTT	CASDRDRGPNTEAFF
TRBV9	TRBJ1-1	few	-	TGTGCCAGCAGCGTAGAACAGAACACTGAAGCTTTCTTT	CASSVEQNTEAFF
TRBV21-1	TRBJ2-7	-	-	TGTGCCAGCAGCTCCGGCAGGACAGGGTCCCACGAGCAGTACTTC	CASSSGRTGSHEQYF
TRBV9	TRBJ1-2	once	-	TGTGCCAGCAGCCCTGGACAGTATACTAACTATGGCTACACCTTC	CASSPGQYTNYGYTF
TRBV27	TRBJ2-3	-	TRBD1	TGTGCCAGCACCGGAGGAGCAGGGGGAATTCTAGATACGCAGTATTTT	CASTGGAGGILDTQYF
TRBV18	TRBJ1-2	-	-	TGTGCCAGCTCACCCCTAGGAGAAGGCTACACCTTC	CASSPLGEGYTF
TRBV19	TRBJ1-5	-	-	TGTGCCAGTAGTGTCCGGGAAAATCAGCCCCAGCATTTT	CASSVRENQPQHF
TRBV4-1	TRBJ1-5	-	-	TGCGCCAGCAGCTCCAACCCCACGGCAGGGAAGCATCAGCCCCAGCATTTT	CASSSNPTAGKHQPQHF
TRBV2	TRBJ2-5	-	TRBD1	TGTGCCAGCAGTGAAGAGGGACAGATACAAGAGACCCAGTACTTC	CASSEEGQIQETQYF
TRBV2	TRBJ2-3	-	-	TGTGCCAGCAGTGAATCGGCAGATACGCAGTATTTT	CASSESADTQYF
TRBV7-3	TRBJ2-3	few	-	TGTGCCAGCAGCTCCTTCCCACGGGTGGATACGCAGTATTTT	CASSSFPRVDTQYF
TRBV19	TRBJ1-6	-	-	TGTGCCAGTGGCCCAGGGGAGAATTCACCCCTCCACTTT	CASGPGENSPLHF
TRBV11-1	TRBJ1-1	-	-	TGTGCCAGCAGCTTAGATCCGGGGGGCACTGAAGCTTTCTTT	CASSLDPGGTEAFF
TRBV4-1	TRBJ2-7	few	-	TGCGCCAGCAGCTTCCAGGTTGCGAGCTCCTACGAGCAGTACTTC	CASSFQVASSYEQYF
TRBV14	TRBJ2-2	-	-	TGTGCCAGCAGCCAAGGTCCGGGTAACATCGGGGAGCTGTTTTTT	CASSQGPGNIGELFF
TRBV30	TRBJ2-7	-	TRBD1	TGTGCCTGGAGTGTTGGCAGGGGGTCCGAGCAGTACTTC	CAWSVGRGSEQYF
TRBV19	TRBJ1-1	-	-	TGTGCCAGTAGTCAAAGGGCGGGGAACACTGAAGCTTTCTTT	CASSQRAGNTEAFF
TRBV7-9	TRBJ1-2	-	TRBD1	TGTGCCAGCAGCTTAGGAGGGGGCAGGGTTAACTATGGCTACACCTTC	CASSLGGGRVNYGYTF
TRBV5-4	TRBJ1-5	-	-	TGTGCCAGCAGCTTGGCCGGGTTTAATCAGCCCCAGCATTTT	CASSLAGFNQPQHF
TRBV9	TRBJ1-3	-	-	TGTGCCAGCAGCAGAGACGGGGGAAGCTCTGGAAACACCATATATTTT	CASSRDGGSSGNTIYF
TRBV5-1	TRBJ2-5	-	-	TGCGCCAGCAGCATCGCCGCCTTCGGAGAGACCCAGTACTTC	CASSIAAFGETQYF
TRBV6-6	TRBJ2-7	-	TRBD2	TGTGCCAGCAGTTGGGCGGGGGAGCGGTACTTC	CASSWAGERYF
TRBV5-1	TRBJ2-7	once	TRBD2	TGCGCCAGCAGCTCCGGGACTAGCGGGGAAACCTACGAGCAGTACTTC	CASSSGTSGETYEQYF
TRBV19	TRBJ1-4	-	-	TGTGCCAGTAGTATTGCGGGTCCCGGGGAGGGCGAAAAACTGTTTTTT	CASSIAGPGEGEKLFF
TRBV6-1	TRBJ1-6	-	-	TGTGCCAGCAGTGGAAAGACCCTCGGACTTCCGGATTCACCCCTCCACTTT	CASSGKTLGLPDSPLHF
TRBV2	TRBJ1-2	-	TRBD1	TGTGCCAGCAGGGCCAGACAGGGGCCCAACTATGGCTACACCTTC	CASRARQGPNYGYTF
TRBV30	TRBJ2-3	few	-	TGTGCCTGGAGCAGGGGCCGGGGAGATACGCAGTATTTT	CAWSRGRGDTQYF
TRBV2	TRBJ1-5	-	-	TGTGCCAGCAGTGGGACAAATAGCAATCAGCCCCAGCATTTT	CASSGTNSNQPQHF
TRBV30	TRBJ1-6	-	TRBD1	TGTGCCTGGAGTGTATGGGGACAGGGTTCACCCCTCCACTTT	CAWSVWGQGSPLHF
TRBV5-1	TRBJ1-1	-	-	TGCGCCAGCAGCTTGGGCTTCGGGAACACTGAAGCTTTCTTT	CASSLGFGNTEAFF
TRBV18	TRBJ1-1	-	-	TGTGCCAGCTCATCAAACAGGGAGCTGGAGAACACTGAAGCTTTCTTT	CASSSNRELENTEAFF
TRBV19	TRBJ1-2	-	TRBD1	TGTGCCAGTCGATTCGGACAGGGGGGATACTATGGCTACACCTTC	CASRFGQGGYYGYTF
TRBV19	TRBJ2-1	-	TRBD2	TGTGCCAGTAGTATGGGGACTAGCGGGCCCTGGGGGGAGCAGTTCTTC	CASSMGTSGPWGEQFF
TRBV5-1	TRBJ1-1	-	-	TGCGCCAGCAGCCCGGACGGTGACAGTGGGCGTGCTGAAGCTTTCTTT	CASSPDGDSGRAEAFF
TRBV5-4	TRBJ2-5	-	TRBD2	TGTGCCAGCAGCTCGCGGACTAGCGGCCAAGAGACCCAGTACTTC	CASSSRTSGQETQYF
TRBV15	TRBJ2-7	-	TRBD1	TGTGCCACCAGCAGAGATATAGGACAAACCGGACAGGGTAGCTCCTACGAGCAGTACTTC	CATSRDIGQTGQGSSYEQYF
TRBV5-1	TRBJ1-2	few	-	TGCGCCAGCAGAGTGGAGGTGGGTGGCTACACCTTC	CASRVEVGGYTF
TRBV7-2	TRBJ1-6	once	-	TGTGCCAGCAGCTTAACCGGGGATGTAGGGAATTCACCCCTCCACTTT	CASSLTGDVGNSPLHF
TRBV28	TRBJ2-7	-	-	TGTGCCAGCCACGGGGAGACCAGCTCCTACGAGCAGTACTTC	CASHGETSSYEQYF
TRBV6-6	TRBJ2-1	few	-	TGTGCCAGCAGCGACGCCTTGGCTAGCTCCTACAATGAGCAGTTCTTC	CASSDALASSYNEQFF
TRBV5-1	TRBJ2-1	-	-	TGCGCCAGCAGCTTGGCACCGTCGGGCAGGGGACGGAGCAATGAGCAGTTCTTC	CASSLAPSGRGRSNEQFF
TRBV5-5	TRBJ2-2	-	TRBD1	TGTGCCAGCAGCTTCGGCCTGGGACAGGGGAGGGCCGGGGAGCTGTTTTTT	CASSFGLGQGRAGELFF